This T cell receptor beta chain is from a study of CXCR3-negative and CXCR3-positive naive CD8 T cells. Concerning this clonotype itself: Antigen: not known.

Study observations and caveats: The study found more hydrophobic TRB CDR3s in CXCR3-positive naive cells than in CXCR3-negative naive cells.

This CDR3 is 17 amino acids long. The germline gives CDR1 SGHRS, CDR2 YFSETQ. CD45RO-CCR7+CD27+CD95- defined naive CD8+ T cells. The TRB libraries of cDNA were built by UMI-labeled 5' RACE. TCRdb re-called the 5' RACE reads and catalogs CDR3 proteins one per entry, DNA excluded. The table lists roughly 99,000 distinct CDR3 sequences. The specimen sequenced was naive CXCR3+ CD8+ T cells from blood. As to subset: CD45RO-CCR7+CD27+CD95- naive CD8+ T cells expressing CXCR3 (TNR3+). The clonotype comes from a human donor in good health. Some clones in this sample may be carry-over from other donors' samples. The gene calls are TRBV5-1 and TRBJ2-1; with no DNA, the TCRdb D assignment of TRBD2 cannot be verified. The CDR3 here is CASSLVASGGAYNEQFF.